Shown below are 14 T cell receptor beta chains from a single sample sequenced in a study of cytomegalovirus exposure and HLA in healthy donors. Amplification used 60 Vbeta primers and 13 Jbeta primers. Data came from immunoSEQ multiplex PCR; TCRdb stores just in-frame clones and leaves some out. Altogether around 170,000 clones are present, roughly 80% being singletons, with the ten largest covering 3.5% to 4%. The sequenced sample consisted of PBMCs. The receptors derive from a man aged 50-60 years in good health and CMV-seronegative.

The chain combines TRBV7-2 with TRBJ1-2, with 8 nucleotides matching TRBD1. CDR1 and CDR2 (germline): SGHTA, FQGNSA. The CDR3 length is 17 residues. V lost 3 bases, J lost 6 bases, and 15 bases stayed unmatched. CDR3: CASSFRDRGISGNGYTF. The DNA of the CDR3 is TGTGCCAGCAGCTTCCGAGACAGGGGAATCTCTGGGAATGGCTACACCTTC.

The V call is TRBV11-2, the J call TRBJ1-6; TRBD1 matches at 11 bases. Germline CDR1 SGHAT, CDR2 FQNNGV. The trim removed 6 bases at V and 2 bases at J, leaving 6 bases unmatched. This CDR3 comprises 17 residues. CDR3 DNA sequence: TGTGCCAGCAGTCGGACAGGGGGCAGGACCTATAATTCACCCCTCCACTTT. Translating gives CASSRTGGRTYNSPLHF.

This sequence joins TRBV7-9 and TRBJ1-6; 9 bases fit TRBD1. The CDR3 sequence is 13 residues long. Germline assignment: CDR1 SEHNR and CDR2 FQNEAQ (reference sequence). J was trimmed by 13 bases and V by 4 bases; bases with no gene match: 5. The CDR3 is CASSSGTGSPLHF. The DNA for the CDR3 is TGTGCCAGCAGCTCCGGGACAGGGAGCCCCCTCCACTTT.

The CDR3 loop reads CASSDLAGRGQETQYF. In DNA, the CDR3 is TGTGCCAGCAGTGACCTAGCGGGGAGGGGACAAGAGACCCAGTACTTC. The chain recombines TRBV6-4 with TRBJ2-5; 9 positions match TRBD2. CDR3 length equals 16 residues. CDR1 MRHNA and CDR2 SNTAGT come from the germline V gene. V shed 2 bases, J shed 2 bases, and the junction held 6 bases outside the gene matches.

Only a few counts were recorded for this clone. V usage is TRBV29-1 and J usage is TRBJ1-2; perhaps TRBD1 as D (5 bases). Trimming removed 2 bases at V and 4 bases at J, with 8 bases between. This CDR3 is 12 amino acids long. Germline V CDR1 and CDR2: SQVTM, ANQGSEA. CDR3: CSVEQGGYGYTF. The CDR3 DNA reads TGCAGCGTTGAACAGGGTGGCTATGGCTACACCTTC.

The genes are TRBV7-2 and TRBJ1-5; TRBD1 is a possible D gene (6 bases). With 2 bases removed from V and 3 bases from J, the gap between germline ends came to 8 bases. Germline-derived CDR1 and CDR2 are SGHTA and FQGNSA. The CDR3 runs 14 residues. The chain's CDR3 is CASSLRDINQPQHF. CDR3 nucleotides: TGTGCCAGCAGCTTAAGGGACATCAATCAGCCCCAGCATTTT.

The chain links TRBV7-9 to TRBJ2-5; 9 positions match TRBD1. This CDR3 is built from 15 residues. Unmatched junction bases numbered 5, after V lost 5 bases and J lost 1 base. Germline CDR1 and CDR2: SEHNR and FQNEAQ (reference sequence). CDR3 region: CASSRDRGIQETQYF. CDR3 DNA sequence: TGTGCCAGCAGCCGAGACAGGGGGATCCAAGAGACCCAGTACTTC.

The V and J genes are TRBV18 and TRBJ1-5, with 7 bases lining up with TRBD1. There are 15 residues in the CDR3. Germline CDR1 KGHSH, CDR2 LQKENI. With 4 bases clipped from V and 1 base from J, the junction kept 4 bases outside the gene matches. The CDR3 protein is CASSQGAPSNQPQHF. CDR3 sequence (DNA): TGTGCCAGCTCACAGGGGGCGCCGAGCAATCAGCCCCAGCATTTT.

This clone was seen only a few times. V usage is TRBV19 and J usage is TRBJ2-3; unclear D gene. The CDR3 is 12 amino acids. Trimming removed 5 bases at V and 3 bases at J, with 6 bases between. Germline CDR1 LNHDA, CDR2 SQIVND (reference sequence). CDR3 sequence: CASSVRTDTQYF. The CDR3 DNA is TGTGCCAGTAGTGTCAGGACAGATACGCAGTATTTT. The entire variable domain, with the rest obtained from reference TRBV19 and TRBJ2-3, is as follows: DGGITQSPKYLFRKEGQNVTLSCEQNLNHDAMYWYRQDPGQGLRLIYYSQIVNDFQKGDIAEGYSVSREKKESFPLTVTSAQKNPTAFYLCASSVRTDTQYFGPGTRLTVL.

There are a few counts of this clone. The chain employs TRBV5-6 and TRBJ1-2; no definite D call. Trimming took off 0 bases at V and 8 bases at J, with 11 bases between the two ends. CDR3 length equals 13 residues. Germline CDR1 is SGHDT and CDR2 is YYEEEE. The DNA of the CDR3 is TGTGCCAGCAGCTTGGGTGGAGGATGGGGCTACACCTTC. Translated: CASSLGGGWGYTF.

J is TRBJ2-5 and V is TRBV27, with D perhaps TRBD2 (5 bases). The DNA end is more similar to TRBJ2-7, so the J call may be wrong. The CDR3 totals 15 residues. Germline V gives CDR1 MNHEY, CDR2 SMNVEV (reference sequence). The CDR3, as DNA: TGTGCCAGCAGTTTATCGGCGGGTTTCCCTTACGAGCAGTACTTC. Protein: CASSLSAGFPYEQYF.

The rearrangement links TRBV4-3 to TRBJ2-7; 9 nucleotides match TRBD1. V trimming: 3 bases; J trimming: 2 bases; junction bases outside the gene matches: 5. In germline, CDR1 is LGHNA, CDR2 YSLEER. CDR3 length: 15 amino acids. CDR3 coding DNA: TGCGCCAGCAGCCAGGGCCGGGACAGGGCCTACGAGCAGTACTTC. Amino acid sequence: CASSQGRDRAYEQYF.

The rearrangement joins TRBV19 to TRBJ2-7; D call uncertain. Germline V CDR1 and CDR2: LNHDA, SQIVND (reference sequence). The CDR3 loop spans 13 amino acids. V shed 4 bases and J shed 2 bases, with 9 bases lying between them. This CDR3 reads CASSTSGPYEQYF. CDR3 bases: TGTGCCAGTAGTACATCAGGCCCCTACGAGCAGTACTTC.

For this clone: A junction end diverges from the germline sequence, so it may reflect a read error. CDR3 DNA sequence: TGTGCCAGCAGCCTTGGACAGCTAGACCAAGAGACCCAATACTTC. Amino acid sequence: CASSLGQLDQETQYF. The rearrangement links TRBV14 to TRBJ2-5, with D perhaps matching TRBD1 (6 bases). The CDR3 totals 15 residues. Germline lookup yields CDR1 SGHDN and CDR2 FVKESK.